This is a list of T cell receptor beta chains from one sample in a study of blood T cell repertoires in COVID-19. Clones were read by immunoSEQ multiplex PCR, and TCRdb kept only the in-frame ones, dropping some. The sample consists of about 50,000 clones, about 87% of them appearing once. Input material: peripheral blood. These receptors all stem from a human donor with active COVID-19. The donor label of this sample is uncertain. Each CDR3 is given without its conserved first and last residue.

v_call	j_call	cdr3_aa
TRBV4-2	TRBJ1-1	ASSQVSGGVNTEAF
TRBV10-3	TRBJ1-2	AISESSGWYGYT
TRBV5-1	TRBJ1-4	ASSSFGTGRGEKLF
TRBV2	TRBJ2-1	ASRDSYNEQF
TRBV7-9	TRBJ2-7	ASSLQEPYEQY
TRBV7-9	TRBJ1-2	ASSFTGTGYGYT
TRBV19	TRBJ2-2	ASSPRDLGAGELF
TRBV19	TRBJ1-5	ASSIAAGQPQH
TRBV15	TRBJ1-3	ATSKGRTGTGNTIY
TRBV29-1	TRBJ1-4	SVADRANNEKLF
TRBV5-7	TRBJ1-2	ASSLPLRRCGYT
TRBV10-3	TRBJ1-2	ASTANYGYT
TRBV2	TRBJ1-5	ASRDSGGQPQH
TRBV6-5	TRBJ2-7	ASSRGQGSSYEQY
TRBV6-8	TRBJ2-5	ASSSDRGGETQY
TRBV19	TRBJ1-2	ASTPDRGRRYGYT
TRBV2	TRBJ1-1	ASRGGQVNTEAF
TRBV7-9	TRBJ2-2	ASSAMGAPNTGELF
TRBV2	TRBJ1-5	ASSGDSTGQPQH
TRBV2	TRBJ2-7	ASRGTGIYEQY
TRBV19	TRBJ1-3	ASSRDSGNTIY
TRBV28	TRBJ1-1	ASSPPDRDEAF
TRBV14	TRBJ2-1	ASSQASGSFYNEQF
TRBV12-3/TRBV12-4	TRBJ2-1	ASPDFRGEQF
TRBV5-4	TRBJ1-3	ASSFYTLGQDTIY
TRBV5-1	TRBJ2-7	ASSPGRQAHRLY
TRBV11-2	TRBJ2-7	ASSQAGTSGRYFSYEQY
TRBV4-2	TRBJ2-3	ASSQNARQGPDTQY
TRBV7-6	TRBJ2-5	ASSLVTGVGTQY
TRBV19	TRBJ2-1	ASSIGVYNEQF
TRBV5-5	TRBJ2-3	ASSTGLAGASTDTQY
TRBV24-1	TRBJ1-5	ATSGTGYQPQH
TRBV7-2	TRBJ2-2	ASSRGQGQPGELF
TRBV5-4	TRBJ2-2	ASSLAKGQGACGELF
TRBV4-1	TRBJ2-7	ASSPPDNSYEQY
TRBV5-1	TRBJ2-1	ASSLGLAGGVGGQF
TRBV7-9	TRBJ1-1	ASRETGTGDTEAF
TRBV19	TRBJ1-1	ASSKTGNTEAF
TRBV29-1	TRBJ2-1	SSRIGTSVYNEQF
TRBV27	TRBJ2-3	ASSSTLAGGSDTQY
TRBV12-3/TRBV12-4	TRBJ1-2	ASRYRNYGYT
TRBV25-1	TRBJ1-4	ASSEYGWGDEKLF
TRBV25-1	TRBJ1-1	ASSGQGVEGTEAF
TRBV11-3	TRBJ2-5	ASSLISGGTGQQETQY
TRBV11-3	TRBJ1-1	ASSLGGKSGTEAF
TRBV18	TRBJ2-5	ASSPAETQY
TRBV2	TRBJ1-1	ASSEEGLGQTNTEAF
TRBV21-1	TRBJ2-7	ASSKVSSGPYYEQY
TRBV4-3	TRBJ2-5	ASSRSLSPVRRETQY
TRBV4-2	TRBJ1-1	ASSQYLRAQGTEAF
TRBV18	TRBJ1-2	ASSLSANYGYT
TRBV2	TRBJ2-3	ASRGGTSGGQNTQY